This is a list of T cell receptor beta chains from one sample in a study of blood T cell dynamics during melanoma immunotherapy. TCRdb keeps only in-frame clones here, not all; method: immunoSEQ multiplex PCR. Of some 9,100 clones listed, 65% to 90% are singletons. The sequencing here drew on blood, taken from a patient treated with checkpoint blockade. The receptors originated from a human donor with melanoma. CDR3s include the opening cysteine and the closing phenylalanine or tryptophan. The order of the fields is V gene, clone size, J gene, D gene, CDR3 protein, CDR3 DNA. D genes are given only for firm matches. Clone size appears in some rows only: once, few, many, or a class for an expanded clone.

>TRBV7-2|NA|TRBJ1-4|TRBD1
CASSPRQGINEKLFF
TGTGCCAGCAGCCCCCGACAGGGAATTAATGAAAAACTGTTTTTT
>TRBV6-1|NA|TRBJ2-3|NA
CASSESQSTQYF
TGTGCCAGCAGTGAATCCCAGAGTACGCAGTATTTT
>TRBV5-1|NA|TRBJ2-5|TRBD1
CASSITGQGETQYF
TGCGCCAGCAGTATCACGGGACAGGGGGAGACCCAGTACTTC
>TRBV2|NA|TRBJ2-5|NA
CASVQSDAQETQYF
TGTGCCAGCGTCCAGTCAGATGCACAAGAGACCCAGTACTTC
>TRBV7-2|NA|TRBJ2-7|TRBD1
CASSSGRDRGLYEQYF
TGTGCCAGCAGCTCAGGCCGGGACAGGGGGTTATACGAGCAGTACTTC
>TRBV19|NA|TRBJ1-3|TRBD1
CASSIGDEGQGTSGNTIYF
TGTGCCAGTAGTATAGGCGACGAGGGACAGGGAACGAGTGGAAACACCATATATTTT
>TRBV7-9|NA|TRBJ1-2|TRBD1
CASSRGTGVLGYTF
TGTGCCAGCAGCCGTGGGACAGGGGTCCTTGGCTACACCTTC
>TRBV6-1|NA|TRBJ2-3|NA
CASSRGTTYTDTQYF
TGTGCCAGCAGTCGCGGGACAACTTACACAGATACGCAGTATTTT
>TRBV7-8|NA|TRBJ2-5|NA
CASSLVQTQYF
TGTGCCAGCAGCTTAGTACAGACCCAGTACTTC
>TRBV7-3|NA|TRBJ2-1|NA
CASSLMLGVNEQFF
TGTGCCAGCAGCTTAATGCTGGGGGTCAATGAGCAGTTCTTC
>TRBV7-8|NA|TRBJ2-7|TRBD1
CASRYRGPTSYEQYF
TGTGCCAGCAGATACAGGGGGCCAACCTCCTACGAGCAGTACTTC
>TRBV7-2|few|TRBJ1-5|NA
CASSPGGSSNQPQHF
TGTGCCAGCAGCCCGGGTGGTTCAAGCAATCAGCCCCAGCATTTT
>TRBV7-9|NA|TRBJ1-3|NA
CASSSTTGLFSGNTIYF
TGTGCCAGCAGTTCCACGACAGGTCTCTTCTCTGGAAACACCATATATTTT
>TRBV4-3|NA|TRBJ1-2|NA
CASSQVRGGGYTF
TGCGCCAGCAGCCAAGTCAGGGGCGGTGGCTACACCTTC
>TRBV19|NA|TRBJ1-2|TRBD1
CASQNPGTVYGYTF
TGTGCCAGCCAAAACCCCGGGACAGTCTATGGCTACACCTTC
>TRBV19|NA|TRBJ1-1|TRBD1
CASNPSQGAGAFF
TGTGCCAGTAATCCGTCCCAGGGGGCTGGAGCTTTCTTT
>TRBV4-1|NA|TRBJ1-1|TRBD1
CASSQPRGRAFF
TGCGCCAGCAGCCAACCCAGGGGGCGAGCTTTCTTT
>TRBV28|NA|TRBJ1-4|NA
CASSLGQVNEKLFF
TGTGCCAGCAGTTTAGGGCAGGTTAATGAAAAACTGTTTTTT
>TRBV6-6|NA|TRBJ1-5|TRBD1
CASSLLPGQAKPQHF
TGTGCCAGCAGCCTCTTACCGGGACAGGCTAAGCCCCAGCATTTT
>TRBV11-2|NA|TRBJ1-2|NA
CASSPLGGSAYGYTF
TGTGCCAGCAGCCCCTTGGGGGGCTCGGCCTATGGCTACACCTTC
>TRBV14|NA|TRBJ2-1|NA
CASSQVVGRASYNEQFF
TGTGCCAGCAGCCAAGTAGTGGGTAGGGCCTCCTACAATGAGCAGTTCTTC
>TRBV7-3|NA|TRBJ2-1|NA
CASSTGVTGSEQFF
TGTGCCAGCAGCACCGGGGTCACGGGCAGCGAGCAGTTCTTC
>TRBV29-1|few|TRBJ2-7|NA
CSVAVVDSYEQYF
TGCAGCGTCGCGGTTGTGGACAGTTACGAGCAGTACTTC
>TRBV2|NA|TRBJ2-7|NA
CASVVGAGDEQYF
TGTGCCAGCGTAGTAGGGGCTGGCGACGAGCAGTACTTC
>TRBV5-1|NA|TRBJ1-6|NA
CASSLATLSGSPLHF
TGCGCCAGCAGCTTGGCTACGTTGTCGGGTTCACCCCTCCACTTT
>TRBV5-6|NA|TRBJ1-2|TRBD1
CASSFGTLQGEAGYTF
TGTGCCAGCAGCTTCGGGACTCTACAGGGGGAGGCTGGCTACACCTTC
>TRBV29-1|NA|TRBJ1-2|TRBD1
CSVRGNGYTF
TGCAGCGTCAGGGGGAACGGCTACACCTTC
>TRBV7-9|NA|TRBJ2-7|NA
CASSPGGGQIYEQYF
TGTGCCAGCAGCCCTGGTGGAGGACAGATCTACGAGCAGTACTTC
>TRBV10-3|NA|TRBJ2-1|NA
CAIRSSGGDSYNEQFF
TGTGCCATCAGGAGCTCGGGGGGCGATTCCTACAATGAGCAGTTCTTC
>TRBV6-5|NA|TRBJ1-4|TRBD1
CASRPTGARDEKLFF
TGTGCCAGCAGGCCCACAGGGGCGAGGGATGAAAAACTGTTTTTT
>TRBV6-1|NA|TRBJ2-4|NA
CASSDRLLQNIQYF
TGTGCCAGCAGTGATAGGTTGCTGCAAAACATTCAGTACTTC
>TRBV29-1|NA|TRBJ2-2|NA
CSVERRNQKDTGELFF
TGCAGCGTTGAACGCAGGAACCAAAAGGACACCGGGGAGCTGTTTTTT
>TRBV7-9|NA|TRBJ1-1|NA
CASNPGGSPTEAFF
TGTGCCAGCAACCCTGGGGGGAGTCCCACTGAAGCTTTCTTT
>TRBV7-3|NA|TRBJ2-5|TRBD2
CASSLGAGIQETQYF
TGTGCCAGCAGCTTAGGAGCGGGGATCCAAGAGACCCAGTACTTC
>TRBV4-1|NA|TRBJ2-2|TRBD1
CASSQVRPTGRSGELFF
TGCGCCAGCAGCCAAGTGCGGCCGACAGGGCGTTCCGGGGAGCTGTTTTTT
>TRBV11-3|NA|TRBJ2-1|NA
CASSLGGGRGRPRPYNEQFF
TGTGCCAGCAGCTTAGGGGGTGGCAGGGGACGGCCAAGGCCCTACAATGAGCAGTTCTTC
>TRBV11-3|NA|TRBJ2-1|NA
CASSLDGSLTYNEQFF
TGTGCCAGCAGCTTAGATGGCAGCCTGACCTACAATGAGCAGTTCTTC
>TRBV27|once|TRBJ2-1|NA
CASSLSREVDEQFF
TGTGCCAGCAGTTTAAGCAGGGAAGTTGATGAGCAGTTCTTC
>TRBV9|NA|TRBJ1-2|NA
CASSTGANYGYTF
TGTGCCAGCAGCACCGGGGCTAACTATGGCTACACCTTC
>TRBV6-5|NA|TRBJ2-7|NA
CASSYGRTPGEQYF
TGTGCCAGCAGTTACGGCCGCACCCCGGGCGAGCAGTACTTC
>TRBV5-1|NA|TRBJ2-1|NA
CASSLDLIAPYNEQFF
TGCGCCAGCAGCTTGGATCTAATTGCCCCTTACAATGAGCAGTTCTTC
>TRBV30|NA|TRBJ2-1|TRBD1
CAWRGQGRSEQFF
TGTGCCTGGAGGGGACAGGGGAGGAGTGAGCAGTTCTTC
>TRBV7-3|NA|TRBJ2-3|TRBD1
CASSAGGVDTDTQYF
TGTGCCAGCAGCGCAGGGGGCGTAGACACAGATACGCAGTATTTT
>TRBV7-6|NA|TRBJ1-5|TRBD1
CASSLRQGRGQPQHF
TGTGCCAGCAGCTTAAGACAGGGACGGGGTCAGCCCCAGCATTTT
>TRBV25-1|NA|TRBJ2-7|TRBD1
CASSRGTGPYEQYF
TGTGCCAGCAGTCGCGGGACAGGTCCTTACGAGCAGTACTTC
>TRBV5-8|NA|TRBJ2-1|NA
CASSLEAAGAGHDEQFF
TGTGCCAGCAGCTTGGAGGCGGCGGGGGCGGGTCATGATGAGCAGTTCTTC
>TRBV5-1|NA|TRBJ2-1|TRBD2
CASSRALLAGGEQFF
TGCGCCAGCAGCCGGGCTCTACTAGCGGGGGGTGAGCAGTTCTTC
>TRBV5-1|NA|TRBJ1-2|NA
CASSPQASNYGYTF
TGCGCCAGCAGCCCGCAGGCGTCTAACTATGGCTACACCTTC
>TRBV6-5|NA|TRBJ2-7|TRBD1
CASSRPGQGYEQYF
TGTGCCAGCAGTAGGCCGGGACAGGGATACGAGCAGTACTTC
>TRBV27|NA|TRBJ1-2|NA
CASSLYNPSAGANYGYTF
TGTGCCAGCAGTTTATATAACCCCTCAGCGGGGGCTAACTATGGCTACACCTTC